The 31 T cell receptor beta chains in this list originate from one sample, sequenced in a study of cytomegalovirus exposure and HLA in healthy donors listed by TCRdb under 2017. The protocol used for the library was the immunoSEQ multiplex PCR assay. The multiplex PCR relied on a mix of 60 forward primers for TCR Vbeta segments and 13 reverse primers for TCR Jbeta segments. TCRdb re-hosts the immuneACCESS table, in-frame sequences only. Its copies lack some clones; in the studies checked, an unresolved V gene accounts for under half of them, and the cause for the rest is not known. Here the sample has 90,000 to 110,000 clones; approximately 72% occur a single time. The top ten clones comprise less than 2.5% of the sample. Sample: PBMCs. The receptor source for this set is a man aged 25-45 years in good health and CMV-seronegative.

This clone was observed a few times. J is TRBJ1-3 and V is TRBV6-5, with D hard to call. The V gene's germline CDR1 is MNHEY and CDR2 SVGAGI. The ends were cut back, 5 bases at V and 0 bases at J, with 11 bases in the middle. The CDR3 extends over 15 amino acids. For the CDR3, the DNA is TGTGCCAGCAGTCTTAGCGCCTTCTCTGGAAACACCATATATTTT. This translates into CASSLSAFSGNTIYF.

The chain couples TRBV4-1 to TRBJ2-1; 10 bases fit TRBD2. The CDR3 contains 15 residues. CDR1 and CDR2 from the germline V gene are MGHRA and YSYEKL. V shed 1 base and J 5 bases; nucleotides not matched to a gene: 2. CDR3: CASSQVLAGDNEQFF. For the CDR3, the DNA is TGCGCCAGCAGCCAAGTTCTAGCGGGGGACAATGAGCAGTTCTTC.

DNA of the CDR3: TGCGCCAGCAGCCTCGGGCAGGGGCCCTACGAGCAGTACTTC. This codes for CASSLGQGPYEQYF. The genes are TRBV5-1 and TRBJ2-7; D is possibly TRBD1 (6 bases). The CDR3 has 14 residues. Looked up from germline, CDR1 is SGHRS and CDR2 is YFSETQ. Trimming pared 4 bases from V and 2 bases from J, leaving 13 bases between.

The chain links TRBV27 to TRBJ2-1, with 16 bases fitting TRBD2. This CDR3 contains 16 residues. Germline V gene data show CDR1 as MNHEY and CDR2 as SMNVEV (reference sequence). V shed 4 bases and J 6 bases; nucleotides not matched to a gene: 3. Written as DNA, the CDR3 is TGTGCCAGCAGTTCGGGACTAGCGGGAGGGATCAATGAGCAGTTCTTC. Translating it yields CASSSGLAGGINEQFF.

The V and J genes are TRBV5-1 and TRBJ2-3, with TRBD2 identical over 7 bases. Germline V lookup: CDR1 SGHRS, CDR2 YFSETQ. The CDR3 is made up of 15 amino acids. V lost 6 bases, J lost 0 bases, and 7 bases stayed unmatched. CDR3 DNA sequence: TGCGCCAGCAACCCAGCGGGGCCTAGCACAGATACGCAGTATTTT. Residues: CASNPAGPSTDTQYF.

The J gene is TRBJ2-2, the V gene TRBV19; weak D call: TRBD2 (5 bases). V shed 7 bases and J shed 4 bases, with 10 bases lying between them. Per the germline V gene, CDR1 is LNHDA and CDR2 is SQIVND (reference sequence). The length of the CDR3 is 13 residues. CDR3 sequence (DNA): TGTGCCAGTACCCACGGGGTCACCGGGGAGCTGTTTTTT. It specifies CASTHGVTGELFF.

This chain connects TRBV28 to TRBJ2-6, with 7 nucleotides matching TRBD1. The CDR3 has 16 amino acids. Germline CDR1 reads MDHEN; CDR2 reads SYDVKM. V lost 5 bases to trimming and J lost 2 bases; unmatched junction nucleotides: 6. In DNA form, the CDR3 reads TGTGCCAGCAGTACACTGACAGGGACTGGGGCCAACGTCCTGACTTTC. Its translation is CASSTLTGTGANVLTF.

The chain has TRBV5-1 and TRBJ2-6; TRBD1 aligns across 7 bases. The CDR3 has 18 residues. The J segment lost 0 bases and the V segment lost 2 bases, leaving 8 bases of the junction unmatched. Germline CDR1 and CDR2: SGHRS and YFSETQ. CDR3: CASSFRDRGISGANVLTF. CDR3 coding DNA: TGCGCCAGCAGCTTCCGGGACAGAGGAATCTCTGGGGCCAACGTCCTGACTTTC.

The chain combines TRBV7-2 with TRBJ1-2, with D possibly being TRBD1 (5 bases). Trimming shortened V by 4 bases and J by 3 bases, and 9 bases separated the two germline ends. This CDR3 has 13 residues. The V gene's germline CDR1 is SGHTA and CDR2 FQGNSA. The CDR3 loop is CASSSSQDYGYTF. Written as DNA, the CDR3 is TGTGCCAGCAGCTCCTCACAGGACTATGGCTACACCTTC.

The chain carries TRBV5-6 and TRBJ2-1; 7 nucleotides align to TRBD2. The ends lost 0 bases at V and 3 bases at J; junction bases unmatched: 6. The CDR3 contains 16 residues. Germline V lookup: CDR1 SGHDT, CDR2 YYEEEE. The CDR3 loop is CASSLAEASGYNEQFF. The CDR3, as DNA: TGTGCCAGCAGCTTGGCCGAGGCTAGCGGCTACAATGAGCAGTTCTTC.

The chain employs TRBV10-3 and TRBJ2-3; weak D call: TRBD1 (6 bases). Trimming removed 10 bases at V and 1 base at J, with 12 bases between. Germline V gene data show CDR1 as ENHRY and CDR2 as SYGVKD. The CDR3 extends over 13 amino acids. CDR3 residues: CATQGVGTDTQYF. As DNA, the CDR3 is TGTGCCACACAGGGAGTCGGCACAGATACGCAGTATTTT.

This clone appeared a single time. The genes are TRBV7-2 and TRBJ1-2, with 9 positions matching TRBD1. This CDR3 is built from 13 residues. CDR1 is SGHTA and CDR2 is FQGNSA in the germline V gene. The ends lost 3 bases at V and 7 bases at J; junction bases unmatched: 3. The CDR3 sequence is CASSLGTGTGYTF. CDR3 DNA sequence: TGTGCCAGCAGCTTGGGGACAGGGACTGGCTACACCTTC. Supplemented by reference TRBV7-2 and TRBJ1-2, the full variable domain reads GAGVSQSPSNKVTEKGKDVELRCDPISGHTALYWYRQSLGQGLEFLIYFQGNSAPDKSGLPSDRFSAERTGGSVSTLTIQRTQQEDSAVYLCASSLGTGTGYTFGSGTRLTVV.

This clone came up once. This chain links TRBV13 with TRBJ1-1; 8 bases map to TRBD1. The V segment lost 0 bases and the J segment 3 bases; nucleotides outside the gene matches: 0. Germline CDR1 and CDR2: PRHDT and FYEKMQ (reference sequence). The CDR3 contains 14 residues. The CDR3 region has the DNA TGTGCCAGCAGCTTAGGGGGACAGGACACTGAAGCTTTCTTT. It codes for CASSLGGQDTEAFF. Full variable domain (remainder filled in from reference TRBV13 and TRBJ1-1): AAGVIQSPRHLIKEKRETATLKCYPIPRHDTVYWYQQGPGQDPQFLISFYEKMQSDKGSIPDRFSAQQFSDYHSELNMSSLELGDSALYFCASSLGGQDTEAFFGQGTRLTVV.

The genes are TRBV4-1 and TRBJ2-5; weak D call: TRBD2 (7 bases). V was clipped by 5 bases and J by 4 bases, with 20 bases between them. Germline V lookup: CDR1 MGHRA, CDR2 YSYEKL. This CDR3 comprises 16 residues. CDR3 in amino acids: CASSGALRGGRETQYF. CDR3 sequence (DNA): TGCGCCAGCAGCGGAGCCCTTAGGGGGGGCCGAGAGACCCAGTACTTC.

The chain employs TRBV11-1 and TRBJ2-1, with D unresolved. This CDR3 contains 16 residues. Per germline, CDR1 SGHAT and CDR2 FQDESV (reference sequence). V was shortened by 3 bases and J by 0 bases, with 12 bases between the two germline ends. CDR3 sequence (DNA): TGTGCCAGCAGCTTGAACCAGTTAAGCTCCTACAATGAGCAGTTCTTC. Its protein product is CASSLNQLSSYNEQFF.

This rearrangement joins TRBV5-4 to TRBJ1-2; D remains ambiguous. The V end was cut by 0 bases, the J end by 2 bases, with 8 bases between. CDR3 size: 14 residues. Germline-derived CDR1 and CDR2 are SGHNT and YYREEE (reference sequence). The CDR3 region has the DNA TGTGCCAGCAGCTTGGAAGACGGGAACTATGGCTACACCTTC. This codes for CASSLEDGNYGYTF.

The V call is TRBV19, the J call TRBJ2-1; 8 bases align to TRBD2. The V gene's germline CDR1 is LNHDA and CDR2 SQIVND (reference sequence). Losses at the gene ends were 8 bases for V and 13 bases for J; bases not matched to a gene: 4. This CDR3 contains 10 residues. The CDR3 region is CASSGGKQFF. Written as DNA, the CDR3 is TGTGCCAGTTCGGGAGGGAAACAGTTCTTC.

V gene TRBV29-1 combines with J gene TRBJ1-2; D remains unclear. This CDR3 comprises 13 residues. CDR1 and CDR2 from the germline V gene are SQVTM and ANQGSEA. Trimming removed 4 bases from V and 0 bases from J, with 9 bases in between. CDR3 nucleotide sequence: TGCAGCGTTGGAGTACCGTCTAACTATGGCTACACCTTC. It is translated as CSVGVPSNYGYTF.

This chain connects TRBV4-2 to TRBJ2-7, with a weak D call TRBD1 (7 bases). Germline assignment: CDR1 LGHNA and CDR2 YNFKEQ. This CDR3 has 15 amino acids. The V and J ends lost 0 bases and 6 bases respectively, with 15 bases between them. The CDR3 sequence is CASSQDRGQGGEQYF. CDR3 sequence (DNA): TGTGCCAGCAGCCAAGATAGGGGCCAGGGGGGCGAGCAGTACTTC.

CDR3 sequence: CASSYSRGGHEQYF. As DNA, the CDR3 is TGTGCCAGCAGTTACTCGCGCGGGGGCCACGAGCAGTACTTC. This chain connects TRBV6-5 to TRBJ2-7; tentative D call: TRBD2 (7 bases). Looked up from germline, CDR1 is MNHEY and CDR2 is SVGAGI. V was shortened by 0 bases and J by 5 bases, with 11 bases between the two germline ends. The CDR3 runs to 14 residues.

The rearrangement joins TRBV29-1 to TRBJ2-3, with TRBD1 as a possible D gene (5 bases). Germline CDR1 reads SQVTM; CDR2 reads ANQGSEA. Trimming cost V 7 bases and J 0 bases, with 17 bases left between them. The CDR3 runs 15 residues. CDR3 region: CSARLTASSTDTQYF. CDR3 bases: TGCAGCGCCCGACTGACAGCTTCTAGCACAGATACGCAGTATTTT.

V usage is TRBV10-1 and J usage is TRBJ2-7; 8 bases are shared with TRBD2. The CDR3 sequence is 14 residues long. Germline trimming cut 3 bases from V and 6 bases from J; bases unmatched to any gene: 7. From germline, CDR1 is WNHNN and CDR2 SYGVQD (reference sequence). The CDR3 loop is CASSDEPAGGEQYF. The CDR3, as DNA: TGCGCCAGCAGTGACGAACCGGCGGGGGGCGAGCAGTACTTC.

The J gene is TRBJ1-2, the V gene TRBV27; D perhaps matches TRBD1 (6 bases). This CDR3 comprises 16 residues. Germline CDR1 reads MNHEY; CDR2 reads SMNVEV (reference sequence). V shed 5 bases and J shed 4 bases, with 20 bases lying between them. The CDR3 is CASSPVRQAGGYGYTF. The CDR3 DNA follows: TGTGCCAGCAGTCCCGTACGACAGGCGGGGGGCTATGGCTACACCTTC.

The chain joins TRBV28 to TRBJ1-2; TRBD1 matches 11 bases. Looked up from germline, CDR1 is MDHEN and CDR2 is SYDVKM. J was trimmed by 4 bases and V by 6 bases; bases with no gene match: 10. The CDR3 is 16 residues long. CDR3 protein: CASSRTGGAEGYGYTF. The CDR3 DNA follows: TGTGCCAGCAGCCGGACAGGGGGCGCGGAAGGCTATGGCTACACCTTC.

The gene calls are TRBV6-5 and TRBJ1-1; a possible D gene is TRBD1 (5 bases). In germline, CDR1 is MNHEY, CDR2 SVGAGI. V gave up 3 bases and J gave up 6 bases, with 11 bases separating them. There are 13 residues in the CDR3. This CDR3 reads CASSYQGIAEAFF. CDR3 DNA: TGTGCCAGCAGTTATCAGGGAATCGCTGAAGCTTTCTTT.

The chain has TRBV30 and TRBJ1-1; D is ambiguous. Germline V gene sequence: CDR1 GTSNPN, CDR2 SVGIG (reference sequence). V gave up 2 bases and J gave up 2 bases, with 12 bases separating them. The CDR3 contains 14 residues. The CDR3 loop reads CAWSPSGKNTEAFF. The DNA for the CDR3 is TGTGCCTGGAGTCCATCGGGAAAAAACACTGAAGCTTTCTTT.

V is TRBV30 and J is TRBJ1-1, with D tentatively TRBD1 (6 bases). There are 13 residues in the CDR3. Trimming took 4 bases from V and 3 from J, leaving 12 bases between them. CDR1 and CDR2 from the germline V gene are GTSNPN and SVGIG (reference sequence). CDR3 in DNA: TGTGCCTGGACCCCGGACAGTTACACTGAAGCTTTCTTT. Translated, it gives CAWTPDSYTEAFF.

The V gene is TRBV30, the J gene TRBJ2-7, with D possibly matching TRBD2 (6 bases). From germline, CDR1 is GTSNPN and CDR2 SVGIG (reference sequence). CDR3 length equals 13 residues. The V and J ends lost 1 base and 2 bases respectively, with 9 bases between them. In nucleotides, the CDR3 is TGTGCCTGGAGTGGGAGGGTCCCCTACGAGCAGTACTTC. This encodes CAWSGRVPYEQYF.

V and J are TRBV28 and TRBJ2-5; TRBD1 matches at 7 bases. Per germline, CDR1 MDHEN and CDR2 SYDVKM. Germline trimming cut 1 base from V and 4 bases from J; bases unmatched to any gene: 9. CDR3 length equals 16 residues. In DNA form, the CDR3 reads TGTGCCAGCAGTTTATCCGCCGAGGCAGGGGGAGAGACCCAGTACTTC. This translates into CASSLSAEAGGETQYF. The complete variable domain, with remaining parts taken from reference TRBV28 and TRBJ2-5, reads DVKVTQSSRYLVKRTGEKVFLECVQDMDHENMFWYRQDPGLGLRLIYFSYDVKMKEKGDIPEGYSVSREKKERFSLILESASTNQTSMYLCASSLSAEAGGETQYFGPGTRLLVL.

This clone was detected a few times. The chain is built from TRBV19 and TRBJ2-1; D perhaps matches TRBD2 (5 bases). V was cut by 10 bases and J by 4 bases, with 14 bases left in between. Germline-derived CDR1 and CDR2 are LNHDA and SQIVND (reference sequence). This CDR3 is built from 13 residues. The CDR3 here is CATTSGRYNEQFF. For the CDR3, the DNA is TGTGCCACCACGAGCGGCAGATACAATGAGCAGTTCTTC.

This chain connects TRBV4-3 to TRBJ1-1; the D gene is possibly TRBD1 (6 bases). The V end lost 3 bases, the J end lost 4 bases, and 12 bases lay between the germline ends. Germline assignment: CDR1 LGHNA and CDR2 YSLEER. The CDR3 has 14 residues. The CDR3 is CASSHGTGTTEAFF. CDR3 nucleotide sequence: TGCGCCAGCAGCCACGGAACAGGGACCACTGAAGCTTTCTTT.